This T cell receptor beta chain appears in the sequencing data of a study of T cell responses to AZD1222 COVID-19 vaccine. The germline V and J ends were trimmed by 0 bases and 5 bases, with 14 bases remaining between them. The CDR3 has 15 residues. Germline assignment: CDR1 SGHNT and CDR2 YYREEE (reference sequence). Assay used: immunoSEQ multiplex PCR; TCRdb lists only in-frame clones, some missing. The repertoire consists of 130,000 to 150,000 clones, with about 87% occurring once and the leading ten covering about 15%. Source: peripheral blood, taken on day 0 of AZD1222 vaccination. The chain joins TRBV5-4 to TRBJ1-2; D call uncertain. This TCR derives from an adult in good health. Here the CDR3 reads CASSLAENLPYGYTF. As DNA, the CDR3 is TGTGCCAGCAGCTTGGCGGAAAATCTCCCATATGGCTACACCTTC.